This TCR beta chain was retrieved from a study of blood T cells in healthy people across ages. For the second PCR, which ran for roughly 7 to 11 cycles, a sample-barcoded 5' primer and a J-beta primer mix were used. Each CDR3 protein gets one entry after TCRdb re-called the 5' RACE reads with MiXCR. The data show around 500,000 distinct CDR3 sequences, 25% to 35% seen once. Trimming at V came to 3 bases and at J to 8 bases, leaving 14 bases not matched to a gene. CDR3 length: 17 amino acids. Per germline, CDR1 DFQATT and CDR2 SNEGSKA (reference sequence). Separately, the same data were catalogued under a study of T cells of mothers and their children.

The chain couples TRBV20-1 to TRBJ2-1, with 12 bases aligning to TRBD1. This clonotype was obtained from a boy between 2 and 10 years old in good health. The sequencing input was blood. The chain's CDR3 is CSARDMWGTGGRYEQFF. The CDR3 DNA sequence: TGCAGTGCTAGGGATATGTGGGGGACAGGGGGCAGGTATGAGCAGTTCTTC.